Presented here are 3 T cell receptor beta chains from one specimen sequenced in a study of cytomegalovirus exposure and HLA in healthy donors. Primers: 60 Vbeta forward and 13 Jbeta reverse. The table came from immunoSEQ multiplex PCR; TCRdb's copy has only in-frame clones and leaves some out. The sample has over 65,000 clones, around 80% seen once. Source material: PBMCs. These receptors came from a man in his forties or fifties in good health and CMV-seronegative.

This clone was counted a few times. This chain's CDR3 is CASSPRVTGGLNYGYTF. CDR3 nucleotides: TGCGCCAGCAGCCCGCGAGTCACAGGGGGCTTAAACTATGGCTACACCTTC. The rearrangement uses TRBV5-1 and TRBJ1-2; 9 bases fit TRBD1. This CDR3 has 17 amino acids. Germline trimming cut 4 bases from V and 2 bases from J; bases unmatched to any gene: 12. Germline-derived CDR1 and CDR2 are SGHRS and YFSETQ.

This sequence joins TRBV18 and TRBJ2-5; perhaps TRBD2 as D (6 bases). V was shortened by 3 bases and J by 6 bases, with 14 bases between the two germline ends. CDR1 and CDR2 (germline): KGHSH, LQKENI. CDR3 length: 14 residues. CDR3 protein: CASSPGDRGKTQYF. CDR3 nucleotides: TGTGCCAGCTCACCGGGTGACCGCGGGAAGACCCAGTACTTC.

DNA for the CDR3: TGCGCCAGCAGCCAACCGAGCGGGGGGCCGTACAATGAGCAGTTCTTC. Protein product: CASSQPSGGPYNEQFF. The rearrangement links TRBV4-1 to TRBJ2-1; 9 bases line up with TRBD2. Germline CDR1 MGHRA, CDR2 YSYEKL. This CDR3 is 16 amino acids long. The J segment lost 4 bases and the V segment lost 2 bases, leaving 6 bases of the junction unmatched.